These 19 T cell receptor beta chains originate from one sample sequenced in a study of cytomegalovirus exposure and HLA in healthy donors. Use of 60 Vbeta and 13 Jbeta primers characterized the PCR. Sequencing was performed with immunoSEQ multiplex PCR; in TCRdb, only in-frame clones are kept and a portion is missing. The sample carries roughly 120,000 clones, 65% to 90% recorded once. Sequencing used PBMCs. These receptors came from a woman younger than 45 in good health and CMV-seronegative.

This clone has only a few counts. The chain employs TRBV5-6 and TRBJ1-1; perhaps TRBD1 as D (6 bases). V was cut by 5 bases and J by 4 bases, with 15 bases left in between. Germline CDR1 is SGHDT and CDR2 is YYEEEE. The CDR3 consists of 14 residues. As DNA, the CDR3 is TGTGCCAGCAGGAGGACAGTCACGGCCACTGAAGCTTTCTTT. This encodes CASRRTVTATEAFF.

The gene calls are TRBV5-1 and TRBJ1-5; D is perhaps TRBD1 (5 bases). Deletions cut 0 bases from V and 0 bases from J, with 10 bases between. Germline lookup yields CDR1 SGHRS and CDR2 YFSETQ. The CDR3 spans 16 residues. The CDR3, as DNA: TGCGCCAGCAGCTTGGGACAGCTCTATAGCAATCAGCCCCAGCATTTT. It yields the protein CASSLGQLYSNQPQHF.

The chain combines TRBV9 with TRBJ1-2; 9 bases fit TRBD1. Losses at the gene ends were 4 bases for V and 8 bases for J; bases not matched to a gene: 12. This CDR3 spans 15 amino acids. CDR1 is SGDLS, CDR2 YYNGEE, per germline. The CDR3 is CASSPSPGQGYGYTF. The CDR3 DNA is TGTGCCAGCAGCCCAAGCCCGGGACAGGGATACGGCTACACCTTC.

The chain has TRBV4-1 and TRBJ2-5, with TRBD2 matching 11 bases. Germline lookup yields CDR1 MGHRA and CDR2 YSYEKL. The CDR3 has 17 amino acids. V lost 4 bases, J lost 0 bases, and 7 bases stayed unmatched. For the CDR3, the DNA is TGCGCCAGCAGCCCCATCCCTAGCGGGAGGTACCAAGAGACCCAGTACTTC. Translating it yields CASSPIPSGRYQETQYF.

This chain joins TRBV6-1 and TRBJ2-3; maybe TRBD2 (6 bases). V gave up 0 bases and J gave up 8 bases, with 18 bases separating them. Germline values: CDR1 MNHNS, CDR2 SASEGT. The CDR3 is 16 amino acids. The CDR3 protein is CASSEAGGTRQSTQYF. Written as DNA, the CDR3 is TGTGCCAGCAGTGAAGCGGGCGGGACCCGCCAGAGTACGCAGTATTTT.

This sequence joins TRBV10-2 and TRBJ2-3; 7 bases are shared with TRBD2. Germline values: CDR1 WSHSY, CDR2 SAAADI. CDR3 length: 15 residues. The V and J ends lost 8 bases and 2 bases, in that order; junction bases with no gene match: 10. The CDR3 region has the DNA TGCGCCAGCGTCGGGCGGGAGAAAATCACAGATACGCAGTATTTT. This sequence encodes CASVGREKITDTQYF.

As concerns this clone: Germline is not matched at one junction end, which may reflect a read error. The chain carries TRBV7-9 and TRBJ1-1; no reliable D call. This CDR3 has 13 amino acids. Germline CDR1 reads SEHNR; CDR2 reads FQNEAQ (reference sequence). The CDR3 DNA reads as TGTTCCAGCAGCGTGGGCCTTAGTACTGAAGCTTTCTTT. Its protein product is CSSSVGLSTEAFF. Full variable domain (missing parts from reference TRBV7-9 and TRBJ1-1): DTGVSQNPRHKITKRGQNVTFRCDPISEHNRLYWYRQTLGQGPEFLTYFQNEAQLEKSRLLSDRFSAERPKGSFSTLEIQRTEQGDSAMYLCSSSVGLSTEAFFGQGTRLTVV.

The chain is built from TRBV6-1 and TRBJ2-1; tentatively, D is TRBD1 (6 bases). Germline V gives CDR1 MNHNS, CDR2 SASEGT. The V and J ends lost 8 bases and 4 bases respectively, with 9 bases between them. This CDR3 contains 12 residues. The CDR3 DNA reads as TGTGCCAGCGAGGGACAATACAATGAGCAGTTCTTC. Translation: CASEGQYNEQFF.

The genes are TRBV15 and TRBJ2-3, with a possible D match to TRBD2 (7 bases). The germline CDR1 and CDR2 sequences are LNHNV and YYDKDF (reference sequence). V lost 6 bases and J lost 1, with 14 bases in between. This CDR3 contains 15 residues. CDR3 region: CATRGRGGGTDTQYF. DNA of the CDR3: TGTGCCACCAGAGGGAGGGGGGGAGGCACAGATACGCAGTATTTT.

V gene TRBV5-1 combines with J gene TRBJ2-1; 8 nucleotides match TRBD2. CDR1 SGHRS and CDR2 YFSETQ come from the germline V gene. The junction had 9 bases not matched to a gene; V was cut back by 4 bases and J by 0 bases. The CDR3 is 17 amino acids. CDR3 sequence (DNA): TGCGCCAGCAGCCCAGTAGCGGGAAGGCCCTCCTACAATGAGCAGTTCTTC. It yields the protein CASSPVAGRPSYNEQFF.

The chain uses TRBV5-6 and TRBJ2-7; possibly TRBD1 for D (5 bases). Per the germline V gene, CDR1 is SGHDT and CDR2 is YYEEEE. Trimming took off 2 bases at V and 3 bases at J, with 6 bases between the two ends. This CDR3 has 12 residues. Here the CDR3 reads CASSFQGYEQYF. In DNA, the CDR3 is TGTGCCAGCAGCTTCCAGGGCTACGAGCAGTACTTC. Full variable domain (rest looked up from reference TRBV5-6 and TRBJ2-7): DAGVTQSPTHLIKTRGQQVTLRCSPKSGHDTVSWYQQALGQGPQFIFQYYEEEERQRGNFPDRFSGHQFPNYSSELNVNALLLGDSALYLCASSFQGYEQYFGPGTRLTVT.

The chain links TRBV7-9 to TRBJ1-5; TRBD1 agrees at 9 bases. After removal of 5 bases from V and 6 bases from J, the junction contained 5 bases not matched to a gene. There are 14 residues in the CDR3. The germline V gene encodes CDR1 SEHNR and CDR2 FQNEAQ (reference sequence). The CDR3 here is CASSAGTGLQPQHF. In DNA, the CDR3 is TGTGCCAGCAGCGCCGGGACAGGGCTTCAGCCCCAGCATTTT.

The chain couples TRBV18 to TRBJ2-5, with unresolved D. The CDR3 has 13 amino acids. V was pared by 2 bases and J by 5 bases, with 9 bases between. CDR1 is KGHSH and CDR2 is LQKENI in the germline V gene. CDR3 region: CASSPARWETQYF. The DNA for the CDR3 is TGTGCCAGCTCACCAGCTAGATGGGAGACCCAGTACTTC.

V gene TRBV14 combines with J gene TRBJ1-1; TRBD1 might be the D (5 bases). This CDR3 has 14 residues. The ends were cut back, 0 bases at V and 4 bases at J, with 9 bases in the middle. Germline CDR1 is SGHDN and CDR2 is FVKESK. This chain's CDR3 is CASSQDRGVTEAFF. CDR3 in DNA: TGTGCCAGCAGCCAAGATCGGGGGGTCACTGAAGCTTTCTTT.

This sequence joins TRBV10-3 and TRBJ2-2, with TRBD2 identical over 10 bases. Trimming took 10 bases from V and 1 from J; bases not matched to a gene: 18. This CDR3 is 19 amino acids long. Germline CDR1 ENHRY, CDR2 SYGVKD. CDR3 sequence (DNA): TGTGCCACGACCGGCGGTTTGGGACTAGCGCCCCGGAACACCGGGGAGCTGTTTTTT. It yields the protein CATTGGLGLAPRNTGELFF.

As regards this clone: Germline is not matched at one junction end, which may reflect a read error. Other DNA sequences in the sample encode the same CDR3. The DNA for the CDR3 is TGTGCCAGCAGCTTAGAAGGAGGCTTC. It yields the protein CASSLEGGF. The chain employs TRBV11-3 and TRBJ2-7; D is possibly TRBD2 (5 bases). This CDR3 is 9 amino acids long. Per germline, CDR1 SGHNT and CDR2 YENEEA.

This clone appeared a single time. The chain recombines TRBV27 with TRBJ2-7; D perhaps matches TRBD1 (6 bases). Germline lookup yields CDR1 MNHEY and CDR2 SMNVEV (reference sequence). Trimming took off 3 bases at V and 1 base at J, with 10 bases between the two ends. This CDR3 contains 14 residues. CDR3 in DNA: TGTGCCAGCAGTTTGACGGACAGTTCCTACGAGCAGTACTTC. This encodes CASSLTDSSYEQYF.

CDR3 sequence (DNA): TGTGCCAGCAGTCCCCCTAGCGGACTTAACACCGGGGAGCTGTTTTTT. It translates to CASSPPSGLNTGELFF. The genes are TRBV28 and TRBJ2-2, with 7 positions matching TRBD2. CDR3 length equals 16 residues. The V segment lost 5 bases and the J segment 2 bases; nucleotides outside the gene matches: 8. Germline V gene lookup returns CDR1 MDHEN and CDR2 SYDVKM. The variable domain in full, completed from reference TRBV28 and TRBJ2-2, reads DVKVTQSSRYLVKRTGEKVFLECVQDMDHENMFWYRQDPGLGLRLIYFSYDVKMKEKGDIPEGYSVSREKKERFSLILESASTNQTSMYLCASSPPSGLNTGELFFGEGSRLTVL.

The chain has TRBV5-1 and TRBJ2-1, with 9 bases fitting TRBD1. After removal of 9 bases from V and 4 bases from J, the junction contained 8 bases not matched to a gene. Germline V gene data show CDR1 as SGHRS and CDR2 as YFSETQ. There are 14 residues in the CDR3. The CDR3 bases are TGCGCCACCCGGACAGGGGAAGTGTACAATGAGCAGTTCTTC. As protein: CATRTGEVYNEQFF.